This T cell receptor (beta chain) was identified during a study of T cell responses to AZD1222 COVID-19 vaccine. On the study more broadly: Doses given second, at about 4 or about 12 weeks, were pooled.

A single count supports this clone. The antigen is not known. Sequencing was performed with immunoSEQ multiplex PCR; in TCRdb, only in-frame clones are kept and a portion is missing. This sample has approximately 90,000 clones, with approximately 89% found just once. Trimming took off 1 base at V and 0 bases at J, with 10 bases between the two ends. This CDR3 contains 15 residues. CDR1 is LGHDT, CDR2 YNNKEL, per germline (reference sequence). Regarding the study as a whole: A reported finding is that nearly half of spike-specific TCRs target unmutated variant regions. Researchers report vaccine-associated CD4 TCRs spanning spike, with dominance at 160-218 and 743-854.

Sequences were derived from peripheral blood, sampled on day 0 of AZD1222 vaccination. The origin of this receptor is an adult in good health. The V gene is TRBV3-1 (or the pseudogene TRBV3-2), the J gene TRBJ2-7, with a tentative D call TRBD1 (5 bases). The CDR3 here is CASSQGTSNSYEQYF. In DNA form, the CDR3 reads TGTGCCAGCAGCCAAGGGACAAGCAACTCCTACGAGCAGTACTTC.